This TCR beta chain is from a study of blood T cell repertoires in COVID-19. In the study overall: Acute-phase and convalescent COVID-19 samples originated in the United States, Italy and Spain.

CDR3 size: 14 residues. Trimming pared 4 bases from V and 2 bases from J, leaving 13 bases between. Germline V gene data show CDR1 as GTSNPN and CDR2 as SVGIG (reference sequence). Authors' methods: The authors estimated nucleated cell counts from reference gene primer amplification. The assay was immunoSEQ multiplex PCR, and TCRdb's table has in-frame clones only and misses some. The V and J calls and the clone size are those of that table, but D and trimming were determined from the DNA. The sample lists under 150,000 clones; approximately 80% were seen once. The chain joins TRBV30 to TRBJ2-3; perhaps TRBD2 as D (6 bases). The sample was peripheral blood. The sequence derives from a human donor in a cohort sampled during active COVID-19. CDR3: CAWIGAGPTDTQYF. CDR3 DNA sequence: TGTGCCTGGATCGGGGCGGGGCCCACAGATACGCAGTATTTT.